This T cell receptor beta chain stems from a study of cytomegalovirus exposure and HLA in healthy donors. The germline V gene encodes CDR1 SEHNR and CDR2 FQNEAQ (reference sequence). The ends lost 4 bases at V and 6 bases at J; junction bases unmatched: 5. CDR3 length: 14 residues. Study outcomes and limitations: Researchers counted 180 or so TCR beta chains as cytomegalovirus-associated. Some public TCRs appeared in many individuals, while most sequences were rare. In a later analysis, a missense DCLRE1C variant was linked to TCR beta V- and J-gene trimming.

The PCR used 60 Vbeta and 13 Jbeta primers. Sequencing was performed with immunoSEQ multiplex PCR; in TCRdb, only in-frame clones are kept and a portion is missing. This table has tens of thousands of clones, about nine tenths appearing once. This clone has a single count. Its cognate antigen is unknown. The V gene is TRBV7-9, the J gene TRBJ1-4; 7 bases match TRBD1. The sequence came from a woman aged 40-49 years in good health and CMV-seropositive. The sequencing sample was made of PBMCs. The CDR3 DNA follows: TGTGCCAGCAGCTACGCCGGGACAGATGAAAAACTGTTTTTT. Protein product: CASSYAGTDEKLFF.